This TCR beta chain was recorded in a study of blood T cell repertoires in COVID-19. Study details: Acute-phase and convalescent COVID-19 samples originated in the United States, Italy and Spain.

Assay: immunoSEQ multiplex PCR; the TCRdb copy retains only in-frame clones and omits some. This table has 140,000 to 150,000 clones, about nine tenths appearing once. Study members were between roughly 18 and 100 years old and lived in some 26 US regions. This CDR3 is 17 amino acids long. Trimming removed 8 bases from V and 5 bases from J; junction bases left unmatched: 14. Germline lookup yields CDR1 MDHEN and CDR2 SYDVKM. This clone was seen only once. This chain uses TRBV28 with TRBJ2-2; 10 positions agree with TRBD2. The receptor was derived from a man between 45 and 60 years old who had recovered from COVID-19. What was sequenced was PBMCs or T cells enriched from blood (not recorded which). CDR3 DNA sequence: TGTGCCAGCTCCGACCTAGCGGGAGCAATTGGGACCGGGGAGCTGTTTTTT. This codes for CASSDLAGAIGTGELFF.